These 3 T cell receptor beta chains share one sample of origin, sequenced in a study of T cells in Graves' hyperthyroidism and ophthalmopathy. RNA transcripts gave rise to amplified TCR beta CDR3 regions. The primer set for the first-round RT-PCR of the TCR CDR3 was HTBI. TCRdb used MiXCR to reprocess the multiplex PCR reads, holding one entry per CDR3 protein. The table records some 760,000 distinct CDR3 sequences, approximately 15% of them present only once. Sequenced material: blood. The receptors were gathered from a woman under 30 with Graves' hyperthyroidism.

The chain carries TRBV2 and TRBJ2-6, with a tentative D call TRBD1 (6 bases). The CDR3 is 19 residues long. With 5 bases removed from V and 0 bases from J, the gap between germline ends came to 20 bases. Germline V gene data show CDR1 as SNHLY and CDR2 as FYNNEI. The CDR3 is CASSSNPDRPRSGANVLTF. The CDR3 bases are TGTGCCAGCAGTTCGAATCCCGACAGGCCTCGCTCTGGGGCCAACGTCCTGACTTTC. The full variable domain, rest sourced from reference TRBV2 and TRBJ2-6, is EPEVTQTPSHQVTQMGQEVILRCVPISNHLYFYWYRQILGQKVEFLVSFYNNEISEKSEIFDDQFSVERPDGSNFTLKIRSTKLEDSAMYFCASSSNPDRPRSGANVLTFGAGSRLTVL.

The table lists this clonotype with many counts. This chain joins TRBV18 and TRBJ2-7, with a possible D match to TRBD1 (5 bases). This CDR3 contains 14 residues. The ends were cut back, 4 bases at V and 2 bases at J, with 12 bases in the middle. Germline CDR1 and CDR2: KGHSH and LQKENI. CDR3 loop: CASSRMDNTYEQYF. CDR3 DNA: TGTGCCAGCTCACGAATGGACAACACCTACGAGCAGTACTTC.

The rearrangement joins TRBV27 to TRBJ1-2, with D tentatively TRBD1 (6 bases). This CDR3 region has 15 residues. Germline lookup yields CDR1 MNHEY and CDR2 SMNVEV (reference sequence). The V and J ends lost 0 bases and 7 bases respectively, with 15 bases between them. CDR3 in amino acids: CASSLSPGQSSGYTF. CDR3 coding DNA: TGTGCCAGCAGTTTATCTCCGGGACAATCGAGTGGCTACACCTTC.